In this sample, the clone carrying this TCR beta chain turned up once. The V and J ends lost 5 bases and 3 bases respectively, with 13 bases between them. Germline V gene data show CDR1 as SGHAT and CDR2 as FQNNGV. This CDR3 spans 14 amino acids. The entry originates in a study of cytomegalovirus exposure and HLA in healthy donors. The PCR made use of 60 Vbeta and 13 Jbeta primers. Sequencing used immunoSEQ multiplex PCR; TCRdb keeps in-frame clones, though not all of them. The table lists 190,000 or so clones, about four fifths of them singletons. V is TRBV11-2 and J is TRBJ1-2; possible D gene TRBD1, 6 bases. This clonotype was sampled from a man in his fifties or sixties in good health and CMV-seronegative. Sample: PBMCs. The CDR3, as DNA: TGTGCCAGCAGCAGCAGGGGAGAACACTATGGCTACACCTTC. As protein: CASSSRGEHYGYTF.